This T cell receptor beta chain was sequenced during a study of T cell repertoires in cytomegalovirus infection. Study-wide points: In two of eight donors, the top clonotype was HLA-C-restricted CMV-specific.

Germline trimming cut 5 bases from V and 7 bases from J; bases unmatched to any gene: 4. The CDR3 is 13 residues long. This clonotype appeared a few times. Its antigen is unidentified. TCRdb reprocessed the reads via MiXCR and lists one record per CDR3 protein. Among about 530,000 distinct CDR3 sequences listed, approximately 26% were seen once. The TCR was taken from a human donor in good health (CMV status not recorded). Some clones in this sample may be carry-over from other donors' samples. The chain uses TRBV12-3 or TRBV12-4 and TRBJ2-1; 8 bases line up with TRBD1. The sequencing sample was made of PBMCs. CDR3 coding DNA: TGTGCCAGCAGTCTAAGACAGGGGAATGAGCAGTTCTTC. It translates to CASSLRQGNEQFF.